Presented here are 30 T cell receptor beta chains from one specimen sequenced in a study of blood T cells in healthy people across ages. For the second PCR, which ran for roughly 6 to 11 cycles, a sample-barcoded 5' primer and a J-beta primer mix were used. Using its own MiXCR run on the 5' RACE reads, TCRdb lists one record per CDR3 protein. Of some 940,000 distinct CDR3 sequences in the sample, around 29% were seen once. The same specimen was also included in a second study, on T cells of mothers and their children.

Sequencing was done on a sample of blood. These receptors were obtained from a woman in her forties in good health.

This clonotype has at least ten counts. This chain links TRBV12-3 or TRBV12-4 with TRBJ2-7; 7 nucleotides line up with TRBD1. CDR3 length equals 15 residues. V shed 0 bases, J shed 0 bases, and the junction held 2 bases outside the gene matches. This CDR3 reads CASSLAPGGSYEQYF. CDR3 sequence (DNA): TGTGCCAGCAGTTTAGCACCAGGGGGCTCCTACGAGCAGTACTTC.

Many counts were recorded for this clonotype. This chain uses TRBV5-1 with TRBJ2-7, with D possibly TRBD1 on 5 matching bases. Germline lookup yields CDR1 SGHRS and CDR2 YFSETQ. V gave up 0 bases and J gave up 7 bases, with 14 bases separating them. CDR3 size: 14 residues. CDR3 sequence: CASSLDQGLREQYF. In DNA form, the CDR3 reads TGCGCCAGCAGCTTGGATCAGGGATTACGGGAGCAGTACTTC.

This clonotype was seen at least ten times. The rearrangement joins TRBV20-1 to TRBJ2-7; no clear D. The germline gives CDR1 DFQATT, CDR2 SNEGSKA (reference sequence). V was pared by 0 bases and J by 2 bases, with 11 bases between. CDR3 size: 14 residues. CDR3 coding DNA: TGCAGTGCTAGAGATTTAGTGGTCCCCTACGAGCAGTACTTC. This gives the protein CSARDLVVPYEQYF.

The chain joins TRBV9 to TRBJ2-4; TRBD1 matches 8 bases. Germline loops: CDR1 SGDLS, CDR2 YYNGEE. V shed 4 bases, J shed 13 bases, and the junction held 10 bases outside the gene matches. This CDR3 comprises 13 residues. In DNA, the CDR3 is TGTGCCAGCAGCATGGACAGGGACAATGAGCAGTACTTC. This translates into CASSMDRDNEQYF.

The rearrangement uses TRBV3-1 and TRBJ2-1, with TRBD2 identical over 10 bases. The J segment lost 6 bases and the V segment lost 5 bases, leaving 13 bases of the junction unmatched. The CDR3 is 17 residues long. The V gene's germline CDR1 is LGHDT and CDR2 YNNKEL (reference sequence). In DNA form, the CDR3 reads TGTGCCAGCAGCGCCCCCGGAGGTCTAGCGGGGGTCAATGAGCAGTTCTTC. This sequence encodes CASSAPGGLAGVNEQFF.

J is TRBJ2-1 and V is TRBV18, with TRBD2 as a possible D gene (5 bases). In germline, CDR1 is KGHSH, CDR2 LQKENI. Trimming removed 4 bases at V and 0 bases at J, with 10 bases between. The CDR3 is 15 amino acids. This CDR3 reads CASSHEDYSYNEQFF. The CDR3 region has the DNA TGTGCCAGCTCACATGAAGACTACTCCTACAATGAGCAGTTCTTC. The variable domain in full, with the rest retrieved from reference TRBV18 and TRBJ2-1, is NAGVMQNPRHLVRRRGQEARLRCSPMKGHSHVYWYRQLPEEGLKFMVYLQKENIIDESGMPKERFSAEFPKEGPSILRIQQVVRGDSAAYFCASSHEDYSYNEQFFGPGTRLTVL.

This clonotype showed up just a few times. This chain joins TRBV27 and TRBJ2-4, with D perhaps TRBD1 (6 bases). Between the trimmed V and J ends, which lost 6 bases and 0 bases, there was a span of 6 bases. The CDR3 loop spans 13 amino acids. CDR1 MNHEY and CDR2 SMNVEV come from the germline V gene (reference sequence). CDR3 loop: CASRDRAKNIQYF. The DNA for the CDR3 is TGTGCCAGCAGGGACAGAGCCAAAAACATTCAGTACTTC.

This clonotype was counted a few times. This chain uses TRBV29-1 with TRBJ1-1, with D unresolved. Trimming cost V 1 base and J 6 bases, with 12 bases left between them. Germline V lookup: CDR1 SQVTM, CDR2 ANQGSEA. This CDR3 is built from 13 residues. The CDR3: CSVEADIDAEAFF. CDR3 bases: TGCAGCGTTGAAGCCGATATCGACGCTGAAGCTTTCTTT.

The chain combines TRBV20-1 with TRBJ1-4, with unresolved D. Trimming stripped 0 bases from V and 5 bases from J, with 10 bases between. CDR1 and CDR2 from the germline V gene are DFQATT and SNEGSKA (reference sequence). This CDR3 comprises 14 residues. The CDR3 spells CSAREGTENEKLFF. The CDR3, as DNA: TGCAGTGCTAGAGAGGGCACGGAGAATGAAAAACTGTTTTTT.

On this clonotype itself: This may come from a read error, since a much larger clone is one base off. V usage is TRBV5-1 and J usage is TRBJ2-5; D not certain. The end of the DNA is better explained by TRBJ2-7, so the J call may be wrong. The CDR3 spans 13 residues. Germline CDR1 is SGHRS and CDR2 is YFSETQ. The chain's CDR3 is CASSLLETGEQYF. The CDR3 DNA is TGCGCCAGCAGCTTGTTGGAGACGGGCGAGCAGTACTTC.

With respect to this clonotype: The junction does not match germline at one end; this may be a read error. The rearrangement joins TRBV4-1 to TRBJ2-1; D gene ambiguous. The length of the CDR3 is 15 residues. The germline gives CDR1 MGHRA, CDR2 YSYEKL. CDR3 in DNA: TGCGCCAGCAGCCAACACGAGATACTCAACAATAAGCAGTTCTTC. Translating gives CASSQHEILNNKQFF.

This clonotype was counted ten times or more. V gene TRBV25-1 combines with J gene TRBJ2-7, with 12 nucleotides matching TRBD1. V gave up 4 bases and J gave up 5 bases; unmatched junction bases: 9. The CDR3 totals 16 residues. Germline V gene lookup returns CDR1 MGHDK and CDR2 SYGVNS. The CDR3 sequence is CASSGSPGQGAHEQYF. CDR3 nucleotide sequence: TGTGCCAGCAGTGGTTCGCCGGGACAGGGGGCCCACGAGCAGTACTTC.

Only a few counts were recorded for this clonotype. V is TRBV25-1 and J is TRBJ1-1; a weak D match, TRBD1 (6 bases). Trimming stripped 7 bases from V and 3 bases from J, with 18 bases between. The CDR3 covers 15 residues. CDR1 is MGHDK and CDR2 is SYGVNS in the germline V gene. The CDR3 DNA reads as TGTGCCAGCATCCCCTGGGGGGCGCAGGACACTGAAGCTTTCTTT. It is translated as CASIPWGAQDTEAFF.

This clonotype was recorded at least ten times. The chain's CDR3 is CSATRQFVSGEQYF. In DNA, the CDR3 is TGCAGTGCTACTCGACAGTTCGTGTCGGGCGAGCAGTACTTC. The chain has TRBV20-1 and TRBJ2-7; possible D gene TRBD1, 5 bases. The CDR3 spans 14 residues. V lost 4 bases and J lost 6, with 19 bases in between. Germline V gene lookup returns CDR1 DFQATT and CDR2 SNEGSKA (reference sequence).

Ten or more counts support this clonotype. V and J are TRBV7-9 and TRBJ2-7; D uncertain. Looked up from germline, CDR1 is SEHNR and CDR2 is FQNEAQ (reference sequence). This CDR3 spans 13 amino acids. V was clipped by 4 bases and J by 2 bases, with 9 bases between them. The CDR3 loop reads CASSSDGAYEQYF. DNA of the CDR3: TGTGCCAGCAGCTCCGACGGAGCCTACGAGCAGTACTTC.

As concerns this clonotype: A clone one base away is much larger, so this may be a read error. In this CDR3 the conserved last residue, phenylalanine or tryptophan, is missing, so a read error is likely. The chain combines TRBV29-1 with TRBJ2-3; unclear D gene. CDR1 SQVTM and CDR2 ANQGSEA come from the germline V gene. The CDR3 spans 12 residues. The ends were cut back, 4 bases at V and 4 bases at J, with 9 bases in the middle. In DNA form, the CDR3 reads TGCAGCGTTGGGCTCCAGTCAGATACGCAGTATTTG. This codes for CSVGLQSDTQYL.

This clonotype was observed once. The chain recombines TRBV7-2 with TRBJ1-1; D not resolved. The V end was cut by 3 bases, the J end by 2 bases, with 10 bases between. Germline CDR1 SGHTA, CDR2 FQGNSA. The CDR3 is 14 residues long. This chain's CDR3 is CASSLTTRNTEAFF. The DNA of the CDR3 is TGTGCCAGCAGCTTGACGACAAGAAACACTGAAGCTTTCTTT.

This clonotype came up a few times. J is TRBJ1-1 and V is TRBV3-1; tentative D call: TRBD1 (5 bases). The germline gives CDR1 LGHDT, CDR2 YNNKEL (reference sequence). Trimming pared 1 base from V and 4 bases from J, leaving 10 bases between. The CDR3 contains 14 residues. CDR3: CASSQAGGVTEAFF. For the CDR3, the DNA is TGTGCCAGCAGCCAAGCGGGGGGTGTCACTGAAGCTTTCTTT.

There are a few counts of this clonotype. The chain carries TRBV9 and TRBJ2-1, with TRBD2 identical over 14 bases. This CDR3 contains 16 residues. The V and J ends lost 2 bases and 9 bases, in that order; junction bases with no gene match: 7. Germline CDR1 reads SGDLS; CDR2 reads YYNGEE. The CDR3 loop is CASSVRTSGGFIEQFF. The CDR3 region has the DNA TGTGCCAGCAGCGTTAGGACTAGCGGGGGGTTTATTGAGCAGTTCTTC. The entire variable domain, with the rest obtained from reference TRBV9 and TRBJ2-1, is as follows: DSGVTQTPKHLITATGQRVTLRCSPRSGDLSVYWYQQSLDQGLQFLIQYYNGEERAKGNILERFSAQQFPDLHSELNLSSLELGDSALYFCASSVRTSGGFIEQFFGPGTRLTVL.

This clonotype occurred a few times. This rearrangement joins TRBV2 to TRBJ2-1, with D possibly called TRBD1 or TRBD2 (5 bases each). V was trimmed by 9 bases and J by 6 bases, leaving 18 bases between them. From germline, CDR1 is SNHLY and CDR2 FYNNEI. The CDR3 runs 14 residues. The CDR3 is CASLPGRPFNEQFF. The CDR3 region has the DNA TGTGCCAGTTTACCGGGACGGCCATTCAATGAGCAGTTCTTC.

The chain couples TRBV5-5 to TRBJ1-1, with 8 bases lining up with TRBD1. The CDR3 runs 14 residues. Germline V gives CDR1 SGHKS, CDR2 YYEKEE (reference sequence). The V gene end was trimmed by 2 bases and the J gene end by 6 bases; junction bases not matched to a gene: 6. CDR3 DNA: TGTGCCAGCAGCTTTTGGACAGGGAAGTCTGAAGCTTTCTTT. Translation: CASSFWTGKSEAFF.

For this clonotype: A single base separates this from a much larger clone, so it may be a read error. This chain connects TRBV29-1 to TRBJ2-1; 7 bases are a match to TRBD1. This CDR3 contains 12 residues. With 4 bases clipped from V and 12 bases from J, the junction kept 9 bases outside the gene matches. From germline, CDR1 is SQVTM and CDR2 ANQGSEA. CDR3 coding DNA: TGCAGCGTTGGGGACAGCTTCAGGGGGCAGTTCTTC. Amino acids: CSVGDSFRGQFF.

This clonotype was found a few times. CDR3 sequence reads: CASSPTGGDCYGYTF. The CDR3 bases are TGCGCCAGCAGCCCAACGGGGGGCGATTGCTATGGCTACACCTTC. This rearrangement joins TRBV5-1 to TRBJ1-2, with D possibly being TRBD1 (6 bases). V shed 4 bases and J shed 4 bases, with 17 bases lying between them. This CDR3 has 15 amino acids. Germline CDR1 reads SGHRS; CDR2 reads YFSETQ.

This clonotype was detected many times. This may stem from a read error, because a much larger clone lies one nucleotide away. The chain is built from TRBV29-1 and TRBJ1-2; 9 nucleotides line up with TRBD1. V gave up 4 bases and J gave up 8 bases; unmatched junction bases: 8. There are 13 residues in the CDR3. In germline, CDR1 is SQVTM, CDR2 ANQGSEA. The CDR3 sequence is CSVGGQGLWGYTF. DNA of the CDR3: TGCAGCGTTGGTGGACAGGGGTTATGGGGCTACACCTTC.

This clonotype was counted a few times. The CDR3 bases are TGCGCCAGCAGCTTGACCTCCGGGAGCCTTATAGGCTACGAGCAGTACTTC. This encodes CASSLTSGSLIGYEQYF. V gene TRBV5-1 combines with J gene TRBJ2-7; D possibly corresponds to TRBD2 (6 bases). V was clipped by 1 base and J by 3 bases, with 20 bases between them. This CDR3 contains 17 residues. CDR1 SGHRS and CDR2 YFSETQ come from the germline V gene.

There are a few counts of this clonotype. CDR3 residues: CASSLGQGAWETQYF. As DNA, the CDR3 is TGTGCCAGCAGCTTAGGCCAGGGGGCTTGGGAGACCCAGTACTTC. V is TRBV7-9 and J is TRBJ2-5, with TRBD1 identical over 8 bases. After removal of 1 base from V and 5 bases from J, the junction contained 6 bases not matched to a gene. CDR3 length equals 15 residues. Germline V gene lookup returns CDR1 SEHNR and CDR2 FQNEAQ (reference sequence).

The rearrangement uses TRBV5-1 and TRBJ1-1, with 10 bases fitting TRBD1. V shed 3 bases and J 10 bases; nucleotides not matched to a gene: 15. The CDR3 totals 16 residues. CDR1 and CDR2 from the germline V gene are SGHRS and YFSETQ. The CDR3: CASSSRQGARSDGAFF. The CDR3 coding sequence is TGCGCCAGCAGCTCCCGACAGGGGGCGCGGAGTGACGGAGCTTTCTTT.

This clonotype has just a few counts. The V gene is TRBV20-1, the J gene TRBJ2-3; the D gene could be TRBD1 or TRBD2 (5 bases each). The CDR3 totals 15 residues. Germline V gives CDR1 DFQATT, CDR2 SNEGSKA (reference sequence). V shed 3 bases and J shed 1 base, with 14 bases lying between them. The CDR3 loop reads CSASPLGRGTDTQYF. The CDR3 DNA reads TGCAGTGCTAGCCCCCTGGGGCGGGGCACAGATACGCAGTATTTT.

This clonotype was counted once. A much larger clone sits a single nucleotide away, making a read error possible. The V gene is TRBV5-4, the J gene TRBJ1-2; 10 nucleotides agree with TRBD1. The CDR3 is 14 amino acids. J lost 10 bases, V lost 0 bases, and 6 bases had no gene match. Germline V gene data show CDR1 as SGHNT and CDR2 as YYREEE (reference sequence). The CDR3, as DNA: TGTGCCAGCAGCTTGGAGACAGGGGGCGAGAACTACACCTTC. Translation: CASSLETGGENYTF.

CDR3 loop: CASRGTGSVEKLFF. CDR3 in DNA: TGTGCCAGCAGGGGGACAGGGAGCGTTGAAAAACTGTTTTTT. This rearrangement joins TRBV2 to TRBJ1-4; TRBD1 matches at 9 bases. This CDR3 is built from 14 residues. The ends lost 6 bases at V and 7 bases at J; junction bases unmatched: 6. CDR1 SNHLY and CDR2 FYNNEI come from the germline V gene.